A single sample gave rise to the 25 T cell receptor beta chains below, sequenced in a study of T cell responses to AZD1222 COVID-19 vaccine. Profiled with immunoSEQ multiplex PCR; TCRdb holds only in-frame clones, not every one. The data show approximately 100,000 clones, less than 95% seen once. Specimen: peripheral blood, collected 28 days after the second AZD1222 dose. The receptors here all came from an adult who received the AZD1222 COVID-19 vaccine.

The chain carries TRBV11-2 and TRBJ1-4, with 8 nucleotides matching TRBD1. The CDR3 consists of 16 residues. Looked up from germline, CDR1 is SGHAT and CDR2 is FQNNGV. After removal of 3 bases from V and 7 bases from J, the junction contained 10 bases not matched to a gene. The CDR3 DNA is TGTGCCAGCAGCTTGTCATCGGACAGGGAAATTGAAAAACTGTTTTTT. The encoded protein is CASSLSSDREIEKLFF.

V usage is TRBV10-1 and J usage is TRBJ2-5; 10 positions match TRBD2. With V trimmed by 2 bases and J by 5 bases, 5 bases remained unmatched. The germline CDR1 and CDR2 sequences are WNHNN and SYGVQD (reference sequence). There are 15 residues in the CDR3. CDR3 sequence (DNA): TGCGCCAGCAGTGAGAAGCGGGGGGGCCAGGAGACCCAGTACTTC. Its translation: CASSEKRGGQETQYF.

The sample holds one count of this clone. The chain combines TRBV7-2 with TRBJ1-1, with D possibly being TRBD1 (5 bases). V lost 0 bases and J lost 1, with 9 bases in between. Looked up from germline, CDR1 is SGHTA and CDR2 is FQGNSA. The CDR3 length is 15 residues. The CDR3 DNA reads TGTGCCAGCAGCTTAGCTCCGGGACCGAACACTGAAGCTTTCTTT. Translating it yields CASSLAPGPNTEAFF.

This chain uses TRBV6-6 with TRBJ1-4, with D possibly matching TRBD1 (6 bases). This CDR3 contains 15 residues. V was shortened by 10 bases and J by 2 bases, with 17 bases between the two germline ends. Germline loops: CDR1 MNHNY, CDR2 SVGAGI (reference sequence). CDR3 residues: CATGARGTTNEKLFF. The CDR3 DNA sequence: TGTGCCACAGGGGCCCGGGGAACCACTAATGAAAAACTGTTTTTT.

CDR3 coding DNA: TGTGCCAGCAGTGTCTCACGGGACACCCTTAGGTACGAGCAGTACTTC. Protein: CASSVSRDTLRYEQYF. The gene calls are TRBV28 and TRBJ2-7, with a possible D match to TRBD1 (6 bases). The CDR3 covers 16 residues. V was cut by 5 bases and J by 4 bases, with 21 bases left in between. CDR1 is MDHEN, CDR2 SYDVKM, per germline.

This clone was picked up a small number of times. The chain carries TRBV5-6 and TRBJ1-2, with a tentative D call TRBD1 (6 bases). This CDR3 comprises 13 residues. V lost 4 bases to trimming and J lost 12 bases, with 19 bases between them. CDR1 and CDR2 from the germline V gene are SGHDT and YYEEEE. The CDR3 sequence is CASSLGALQGNTF. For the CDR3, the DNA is TGTGCCAGCAGCCTTGGGGCTTTACAGGGAAACACCTTC.

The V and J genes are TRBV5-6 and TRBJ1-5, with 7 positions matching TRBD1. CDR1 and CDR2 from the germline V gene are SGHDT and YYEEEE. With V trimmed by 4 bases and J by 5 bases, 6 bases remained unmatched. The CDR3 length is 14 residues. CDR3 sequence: CASSTGAGDQPQHF. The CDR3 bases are TGTGCCAGCAGCACAGGGGCCGGCGATCAGCCCCAGCATTTT.

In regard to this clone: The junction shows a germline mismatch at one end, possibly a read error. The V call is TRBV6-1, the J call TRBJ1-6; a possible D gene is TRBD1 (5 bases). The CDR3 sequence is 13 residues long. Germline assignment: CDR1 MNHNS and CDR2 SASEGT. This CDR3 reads CASSEAGHRDCTF. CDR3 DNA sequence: TGTGCCAGCAGTGAAGCGGGGCACCGGGACTGCACATTT.

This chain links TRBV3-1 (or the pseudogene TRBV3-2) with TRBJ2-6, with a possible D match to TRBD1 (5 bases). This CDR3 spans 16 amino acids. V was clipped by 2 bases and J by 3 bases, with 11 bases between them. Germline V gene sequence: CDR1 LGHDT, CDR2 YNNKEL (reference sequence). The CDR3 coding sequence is TGTGCCAGCAGCCAACGTGGGGCGCATGGGGCCAACGTCCTGACTTTC. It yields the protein CASSQRGAHGANVLTF.

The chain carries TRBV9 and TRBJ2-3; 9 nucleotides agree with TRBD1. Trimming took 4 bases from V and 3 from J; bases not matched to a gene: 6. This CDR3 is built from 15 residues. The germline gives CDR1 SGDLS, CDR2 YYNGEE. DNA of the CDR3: TGTGCCAGCAGCTCATACAGGGGGCCGACAGATACGCAGTATTTT. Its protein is CASSSYRGPTDTQYF.

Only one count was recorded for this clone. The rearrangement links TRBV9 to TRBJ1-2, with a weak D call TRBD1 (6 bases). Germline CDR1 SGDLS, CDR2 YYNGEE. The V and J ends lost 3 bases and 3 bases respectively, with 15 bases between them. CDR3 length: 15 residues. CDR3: CASSDGTINYYGYTF. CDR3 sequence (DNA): TGTGCCAGCAGCGACGGGACAATCAACTACTATGGCTACACCTTC.

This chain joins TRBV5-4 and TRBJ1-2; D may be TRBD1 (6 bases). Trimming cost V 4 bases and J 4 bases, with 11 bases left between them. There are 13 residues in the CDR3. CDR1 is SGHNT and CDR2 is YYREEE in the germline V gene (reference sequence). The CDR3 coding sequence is TGTGCCAGCAGCGTGACAGGAGGCTATGGCTACACCTTC. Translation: CASSVTGGYGYTF.

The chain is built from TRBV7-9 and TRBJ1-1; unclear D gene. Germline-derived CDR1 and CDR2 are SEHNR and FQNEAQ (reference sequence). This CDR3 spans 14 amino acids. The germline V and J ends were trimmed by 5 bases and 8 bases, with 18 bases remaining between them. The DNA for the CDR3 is TGTGCCAGCAGCCCCTCCGGCGGCGGACTAGAAGCTTTCTTT. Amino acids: CASSPSGGGLEAFF. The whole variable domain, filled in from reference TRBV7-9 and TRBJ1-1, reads DTGVSQNPRHKITKRGQNVTFRCDPISEHNRLYWYRQTLGQGPEFLTYFQNEAQLEKSRLLSDRFSAERPKGSFSTLEIQRTEQGDSAMYLCASSPSGGGLEAFFGQGTRLTVV.

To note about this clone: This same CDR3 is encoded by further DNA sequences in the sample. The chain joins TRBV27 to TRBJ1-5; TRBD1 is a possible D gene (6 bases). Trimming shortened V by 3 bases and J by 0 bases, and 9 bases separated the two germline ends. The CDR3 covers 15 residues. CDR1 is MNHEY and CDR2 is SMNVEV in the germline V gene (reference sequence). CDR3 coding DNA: TGTGCCAGCAGTTTGACAGGCTATAGCAATCAGCCCCAGCATTTT. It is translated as CASSLTGYSNQPQHF.

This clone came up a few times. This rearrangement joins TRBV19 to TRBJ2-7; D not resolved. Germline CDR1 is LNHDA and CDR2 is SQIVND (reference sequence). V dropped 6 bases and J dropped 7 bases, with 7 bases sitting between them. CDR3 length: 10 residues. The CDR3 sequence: CASSRREQYF. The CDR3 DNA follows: TGTGCCAGTAGCAGAAGGGAGCAGTACTTC.

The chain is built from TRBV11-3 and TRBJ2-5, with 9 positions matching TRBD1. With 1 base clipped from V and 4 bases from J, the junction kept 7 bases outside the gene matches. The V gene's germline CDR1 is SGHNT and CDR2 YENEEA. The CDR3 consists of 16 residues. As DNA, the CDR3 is TGTGCCAGCAGCTTAGGGTACAGGGGGCGCGGAGAGACCCAGTACTTC. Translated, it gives CASSLGYRGRGETQYF.

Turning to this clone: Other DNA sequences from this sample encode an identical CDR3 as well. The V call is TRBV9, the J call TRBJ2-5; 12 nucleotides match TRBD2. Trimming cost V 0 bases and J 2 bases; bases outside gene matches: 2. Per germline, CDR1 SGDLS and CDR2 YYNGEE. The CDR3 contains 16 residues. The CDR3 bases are TGTGCCAGCAGCGTAGGCCTAGCGGGGGGGCAAGAGACCCAGTACTTC. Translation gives CASSVGLAGGQETQYF.

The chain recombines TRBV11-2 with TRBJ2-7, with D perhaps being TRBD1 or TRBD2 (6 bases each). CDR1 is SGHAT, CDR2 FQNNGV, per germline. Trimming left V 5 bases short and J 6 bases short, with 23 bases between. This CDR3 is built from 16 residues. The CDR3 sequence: CASSLGGQGSKGEQYF. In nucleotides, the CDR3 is TGTGCCAGCAGCCTAGGGGGGCAGGGCAGCAAGGGCGAGCAGTACTTC.

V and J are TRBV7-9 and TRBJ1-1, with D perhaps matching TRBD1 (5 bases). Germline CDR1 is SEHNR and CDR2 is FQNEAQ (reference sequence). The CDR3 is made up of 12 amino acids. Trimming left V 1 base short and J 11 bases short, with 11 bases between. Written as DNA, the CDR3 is TGTGCCAGCAGCTTAGAAGGGGTTGCGGCTTTCTTT. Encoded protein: CASSLEGVAAFF. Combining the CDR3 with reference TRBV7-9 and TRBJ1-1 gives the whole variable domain DTGVSQNPRHKITKRGQNVTFRCDPISEHNRLYWYRQTLGQGPEFLTYFQNEAQLEKSRLLSDRFSAERPKGSFSTLEIQRTEQGDSAMYLCASSLEGVAAFFGQGTRLTVV.

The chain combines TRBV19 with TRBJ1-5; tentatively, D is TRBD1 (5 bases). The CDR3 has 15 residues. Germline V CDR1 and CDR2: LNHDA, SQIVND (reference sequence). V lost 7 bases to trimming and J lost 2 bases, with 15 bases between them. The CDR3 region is CASMGIGGGNQPQHF. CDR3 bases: TGTGCCAGTATGGGAATCGGGGGTGGCAATCAGCCCCAGCATTTT. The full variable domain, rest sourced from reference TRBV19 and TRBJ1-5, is DGGITQSPKYLFRKEGQNVTLSCEQNLNHDAMYWYRQDPGQGLRLIYYSQIVNDFQKGDIAEGYSVSREKKESFPLTVTSAQKNPTAFYLCASMGIGGGNQPQHFGDGTRLSIL.

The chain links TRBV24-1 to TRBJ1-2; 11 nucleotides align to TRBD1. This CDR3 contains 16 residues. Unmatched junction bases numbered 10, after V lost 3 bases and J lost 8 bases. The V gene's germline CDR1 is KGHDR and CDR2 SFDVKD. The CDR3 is CATSDGVRDRGTGYTF. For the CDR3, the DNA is TGTGCCACCAGTGATGGAGTCCGGGACAGGGGGACCGGCTACACCTTC.

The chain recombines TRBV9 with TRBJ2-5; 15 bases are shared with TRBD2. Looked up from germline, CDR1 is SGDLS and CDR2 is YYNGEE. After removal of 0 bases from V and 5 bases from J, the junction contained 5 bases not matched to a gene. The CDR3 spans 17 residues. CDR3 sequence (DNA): TGTGCCAGCAGCGTAGGGACTAGCGGGGGGGCCTATGAGACCCAGTACTTC. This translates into CASSVGTSGGAYETQYF.

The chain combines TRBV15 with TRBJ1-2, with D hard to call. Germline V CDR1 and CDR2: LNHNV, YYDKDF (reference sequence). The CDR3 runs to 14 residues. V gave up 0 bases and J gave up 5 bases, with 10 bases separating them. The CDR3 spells CATSRDNQAYGYTF. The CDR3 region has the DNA TGTGCCACCAGCAGAGATAACCAGGCATATGGCTACACCTTC.

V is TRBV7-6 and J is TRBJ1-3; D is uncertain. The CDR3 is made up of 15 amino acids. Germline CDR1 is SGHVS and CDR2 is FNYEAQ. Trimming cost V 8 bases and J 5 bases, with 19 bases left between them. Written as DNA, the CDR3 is TGTGCCAGCGGAACTTACGACGGGAGGCGAAACACCATATATTTT. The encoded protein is CASGTYDGRRNTIYF.

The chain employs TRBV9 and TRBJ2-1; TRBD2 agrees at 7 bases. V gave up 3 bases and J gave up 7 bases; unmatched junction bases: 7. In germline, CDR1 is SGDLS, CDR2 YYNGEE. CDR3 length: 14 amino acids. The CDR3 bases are TGTGCCAGCAGCGCGAGGGGACTACTGAATGAGCAGTTCTTC. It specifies CASSARGLLNEQFF.